One and the same sample provided the 14 T cell receptor beta chains below, sequenced in a study of cytomegalovirus exposure and HLA in healthy donors. Vbeta (60) and Jbeta (13) primers were used in the PCR. Sequencing used immunoSEQ multiplex PCR; TCRdb keeps in-frame clones, though not all of them. The sample table sets out 80,000 or so clones. Source material: PBMCs. The receptors originated from a man aged 45-65 years in good health and CMV-seropositive.

The chain combines TRBV7-6 with TRBJ1-2, with 11 bases aligning to TRBD1. This CDR3 is 15 amino acids long. Per germline, CDR1 SGHVS and CDR2 FNYEAQ. V dropped 3 bases and J dropped 6; count of bases not matched to a gene: 6. DNA of the CDR3: TGTGCCAGCAGCTTCCCTGGACAGGGGGCGCATGGCTACACCTTC. Translation: CASSFPGQGAHGYTF.

The genes are TRBV6-1 and TRBJ2-3; 7 nucleotides line up with TRBD1. The CDR3 sequence is 14 residues long. Germline V CDR1 and CDR2: MNHNS, SASEGT. V lost 1 base and J lost 4; bases outside the gene matches: 2. Written as DNA, the CDR3 is TGTGCCAGCAGTGAAGGACAGGGTGCAGATACGCAGTATTTT. Protein product: CASSEGQGADTQYF.

This chain uses TRBV19 with TRBJ1-5; weak D call: TRBD1 (5 bases). The CDR3 spans 13 residues. Germline CDR1 reads LNHDA; CDR2 reads SQIVND (reference sequence). V was cut by 5 bases and J by 7 bases, with 12 bases left in between. This chain's CDR3 is CASSSGGMQPQHF. CDR3 sequence (DNA): TGTGCCAGTAGTTCGGGGGGGATGCAGCCCCAGCATTTT.

The chain uses TRBV7-9 and TRBJ2-3; 9 bases match TRBD2. The CDR3 contains 15 residues. V gave up 5 bases and J gave up 5 bases; unmatched junction bases: 8. Germline values: CDR1 SEHNR, CDR2 FQNEAQ (reference sequence). CDR3 residues: CASSIGLALGDTQYF. Written as DNA, the CDR3 is TGTGCCAGCAGCATTGGACTAGCGCTCGGAGATACGCAGTATTTT.

V is TRBV11-2 and J is TRBJ1-2; D unclear. Germline loops: CDR1 SGHAT, CDR2 FQNNGV. CDR3 length: 13 residues. The ends were cut back, 0 bases at V and 0 bases at J, with 2 bases in the middle. The CDR3 loop is CASSLDANYGYTF. DNA of the CDR3: TGTGCCAGCAGCTTAGACGCTAACTATGGCTACACCTTC.

The chain is built from TRBV6-5 and TRBJ1-1; 8 positions agree with TRBD1. Losses at the gene ends were 2 bases for V and 0 bases for J; bases not matched to a gene: 2. The germline V gene has CDR1 MNHEY and CDR2 SVGAGI. The CDR3 loop spans 15 amino acids. In nucleotides, the CDR3 is TGTGCCAGCAGTTACCGGGGACAGGTGAACACTGAAGCTTTCTTT. Its translation: CASSYRGQVNTEAFF.

J is TRBJ2-7 and V is TRBV27; 10 bases are shared with TRBD1. Germline CDR1 reads MNHEY; CDR2 reads SMNVEV (reference sequence). This CDR3 has 15 residues. V shed 5 bases and J 4 bases; nucleotides not matched to a gene: 8. The CDR3 region has the DNA TGTGCCAGCAGTCCTGGGACAGGGGTAAGGTACGAGCAGTACTTC. The encoded protein is CASSPGTGVRYEQYF.

The rearrangement links TRBV28 to TRBJ1-2; D possibly corresponds to TRBD1 (5 bases). This CDR3 spans 14 amino acids. Germline CDR1 is MDHEN and CDR2 is SYDVKM. Trimming left V 4 bases short and J 8 bases short, with 17 bases between. The chain's CDR3 is CASSSQGARSGYTF. The CDR3 DNA follows: TGTGCCAGCAGTTCTCAGGGTGCGAGGTCCGGCTACACCTTC.

The rearrangement links TRBV25-1 to TRBJ1-2; 7 nucleotides align to TRBD1. The trim removed 0 bases at V and 7 bases at J, leaving 14 bases unmatched. Germline V gives CDR1 MGHDK, CDR2 SYGVNS. The CDR3 runs 17 residues. The CDR3 here is CASSEYFVAGGGVGYTF. For the CDR3, the DNA is TGTGCCAGCAGTGAATATTTCGTGGCAGGGGGAGGAGTTGGCTACACCTTC.

The chain employs TRBV5-1 and TRBJ2-2; TRBD2 matches at 9 bases. The J segment lost 6 bases and the V segment lost 4 bases, leaving 1 base of the junction unmatched. This CDR3 is built from 13 residues. Germline CDR1 SGHRS, CDR2 YFSETQ. The CDR3 is CASSAGGPGELFF. The CDR3 nucleotides read TGCGCCAGCAGCGCGGGGGGGCCCGGGGAGCTGTTTTTT.

The chain has TRBV11-2 and TRBJ2-5; D call uncertain. Deletions cut 7 bases from V and 2 bases from J, with 17 bases between. The CDR3 has 15 residues. CDR1 is SGHAT, CDR2 FQNNGV, per germline. CDR3 DNA sequence: TGTGCCAGCACCATGGGTCCGGAACTACAAGAGACCCAGTACTTC. Protein sequence: CASTMGPELQETQYF.

J is TRBJ1-1 and V is TRBV6-6; no clear D. The V and J ends lost 2 bases and 0 bases respectively, with 10 bases between them. Germline lookup yields CDR1 MNHNY and CDR2 SVGAGI (reference sequence). This CDR3 is 15 amino acids long. CDR3 protein: CASSYERAMNTEAFF. Here the CDR3 DNA reads TGTGCCAGCAGTTACGAGCGGGCGATGAACACTGAAGCTTTCTTT.

V gene TRBV5-1 combines with J gene TRBJ2-1; D ambiguous. With 0 bases removed from V and 0 bases from J, the gap between germline ends came to 7 bases. The CDR3 has 15 amino acids. Germline V CDR1 and CDR2: SGHRS, YFSETQ. As DNA, the CDR3 is TGCGCCAGCAGCTTGGACAGCAGCTCCTACAATGAGCAGTTCTTC. Translated, it gives CASSLDSSSYNEQFF.

CDR3 DNA: TGTGCCAGCAGCCGGGGACTAGCGGGAGTAGAGACCCAGTACTTC. Translated, it gives CASSRGLAGVETQYF. The gene calls are TRBV14 and TRBJ2-5, with 14 bases matching TRBD2. Trimming took 4 bases from V and 4 from J; bases not matched to a gene: 2. Germline V gene lookup returns CDR1 SGHDN and CDR2 FVKESK. The length of the CDR3 is 15 residues. The whole variable domain, filled in from reference TRBV14 and TRBJ2-5, reads EAGVTQFPSHSVIEKGQTVTLRCDPISGHDNLYWYRRVMGKEIKFLLHFVKESKQDESGMPNNRFLAERTGGTYSTLKVQPAELEDSGVYFCASSRGLAGVETQYFGPGTRLLVL.